The clone carrying this T cell receptor (beta chain) showed up just once. The sample is drawn from a study of blood T cell repertoires in COVID-19. Study in general: The study drew acute and convalescent COVID-19 samples from the United States, Italy and Spain. Sources were T cells, B-cell-depleted T cells, or PBMCs; the material itself was cDNA or gDNA.

Authors' processing steps: Counts of nucleated cells, estimated from reference gene primer amplification, were obtained. Data came from immunoSEQ multiplex PCR; TCRdb stores just in-frame clones and leaves some out. The V and J calls and clone size come from that table; D and trimming were worked out from the DNA. This sample carries about 91,000 clones, 70% to 90% of them seen once, and the ten largest clones take 7% to 8.5%. Sequences were obtained from peripheral blood. The clonotype originates from a woman aged 70-85 years with acute or convalescent COVID-19.

In DNA, the CDR3 is TGCGCCAGCAGCTTGGGGGCGACAGGGAGCCGAAACACCATATATTTT. This gives the protein CASSLGATGSRNTIYF. This chain links TRBV5-1 with TRBJ1-3, with TRBD1 matching 7 bases. Germline V lookup: CDR1 SGHRS, CDR2 YFSETQ. Trimming cost V 0 bases and J 5 bases; bases outside gene matches: 8. This CDR3 has 16 residues. The full variable domain, completed using reference TRBV5-1 and TRBJ1-3, is KAGVTQTPRYLIKTRGQQVTLSCSPISGHRSVSWYQQTPGQGLQFLFEYFSETQRNKGNFPGRFSGRQFSNSRSEMNVSTLELGDSALYLCASSLGATGSRNTIYFGEGSWLTVV.